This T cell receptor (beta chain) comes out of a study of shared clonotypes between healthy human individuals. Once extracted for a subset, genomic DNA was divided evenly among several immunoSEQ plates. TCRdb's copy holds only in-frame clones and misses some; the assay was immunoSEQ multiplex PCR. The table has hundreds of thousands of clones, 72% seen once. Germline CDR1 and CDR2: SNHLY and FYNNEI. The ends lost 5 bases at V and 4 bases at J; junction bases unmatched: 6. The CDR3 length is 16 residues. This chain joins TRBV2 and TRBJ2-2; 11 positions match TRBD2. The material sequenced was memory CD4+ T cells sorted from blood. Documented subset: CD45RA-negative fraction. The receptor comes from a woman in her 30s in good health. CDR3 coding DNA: TGTGCCAGCAGTACACTAGCGGGAGTCGGCACCGGGGAGCTGTTTTTT. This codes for CASSTLAGVGTGELFF.